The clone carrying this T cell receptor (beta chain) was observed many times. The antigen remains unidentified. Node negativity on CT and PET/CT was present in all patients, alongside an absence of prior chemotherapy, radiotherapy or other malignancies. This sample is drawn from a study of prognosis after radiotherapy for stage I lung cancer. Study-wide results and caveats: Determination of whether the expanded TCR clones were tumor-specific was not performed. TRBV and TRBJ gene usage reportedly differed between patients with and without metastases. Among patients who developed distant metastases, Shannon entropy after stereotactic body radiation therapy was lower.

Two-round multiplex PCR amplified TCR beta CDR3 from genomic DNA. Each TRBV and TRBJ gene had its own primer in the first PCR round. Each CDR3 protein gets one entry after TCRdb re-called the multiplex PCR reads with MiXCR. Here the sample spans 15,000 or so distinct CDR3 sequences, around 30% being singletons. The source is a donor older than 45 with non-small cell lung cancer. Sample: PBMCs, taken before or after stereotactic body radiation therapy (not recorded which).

CDR3 loop: CASSGSGGEADTQYF. The DNA for the CDR3 is TGTGCCAGCAGCGGTAGCGGGGGAGAGGCAGATACGCAGTATTTT. The chain carries TRBV9 and TRBJ2-3; 9 bases are a match to TRBD2. The J segment lost 4 bases and the V segment lost 3 bases, leaving 6 bases of the junction unmatched. Germline V gene lookup returns CDR1 SGDLS and CDR2 YYNGEE. This CDR3 is built from 15 residues.